These 17 T cell receptor beta chains share one sample of origin, sequenced in a study of Siglec-9 on CD8 T cells in melanoma (dated by TCRdb to the late 2010s). Receptors were amplified or captured by the immunoSEQ multiplex PCR assay. TCRdb stores this immuneACCESS table with in-frame sequences only. Part of the clones is absent; in the studies checked, under half of the shortfall reflects unresolved V genes, and no reason is known for the rest. Counted in this sample were tens of thousands of clones; 80% of them appeared once. Almost 6% of the sample comes from the top ten. Specimen: Siglec-9- CD8+ T cells sorted from blood. The cell subset or site label, as the study defines it: CD8 T cells lacking Siglec-9. The receptors stem from a human donor in good health.

This rearrangement joins TRBV25-1 to TRBJ1-2, with no clear D. Germline lookup yields CDR1 MGHDK and CDR2 SYGVNS. This CDR3 contains 13 residues. V lost 5 bases, J lost 3 bases, and 10 bases lay in between. The CDR3 region is CASSPGAYYGYTF. The DNA for the CDR3 is TGTGCCAGCAGTCCGGGCGCGTACTATGGCTACACCTTC.

The chain employs TRBV12-5 and TRBJ1-1, with 8 nucleotides matching TRBD1. Germline V gene data show CDR1 as LGHNT and CDR2 as FRNRAP. With 4 bases clipped from V and 7 bases from J, the junction kept 2 bases outside the gene matches. The CDR3 is made up of 12 amino acids. CDR3: CASGWGTGEAFF. The CDR3, as DNA: TGTGCTAGTGGTTGGGGGACAGGTGAAGCTTTCTTT.

The chain links TRBV19 to TRBJ2-5, with 10 bases fitting TRBD1. Trimming cost V 4 bases and J 6 bases; bases outside gene matches: 8. CDR1 LNHDA and CDR2 SQIVND come from the germline V gene (reference sequence). The CDR3 has 15 amino acids. For the CDR3, the DNA is TGTGCCAGTAGTACCCAGACAGGGGGCGCGCAGACCCAGTACTTC. Translated, it gives CASSTQTGGAQTQYF.

The chain links TRBV2 to TRBJ1-1; 7 bases match TRBD1. The CDR3 has 12 residues. The junction had 5 bases not matched to a gene; V was cut back by 5 bases and J by 8 bases. Germline CDR1 SNHLY, CDR2 FYNNEI. CDR3 amino acids: CASSSGQDEAFF. The CDR3 region has the DNA TGTGCCAGCAGTTCCGGACAGGACGAAGCTTTCTTT.

The chain links TRBV4-1 to TRBJ1-2; weak D call: TRBD1 (5 bases). V lost 4 bases, J lost 0 bases, and 15 bases lay in between. Germline CDR1 reads MGHRA; CDR2 reads YSYEKL. This CDR3 has 16 residues. CDR3 loop: CASSPPLGGTNYGYTF. The CDR3 nucleotides read TGCGCCAGCAGCCCGCCCCTGGGGGGAACTAACTATGGCTACACCTTC.

The gene calls are TRBV7-6 and TRBJ2-1; no definite D call. V shed 0 bases and J shed 7 bases, with 7 bases lying between them. The CDR3 runs to 13 residues. Looked up from germline, CDR1 is SGHVS and CDR2 is FNYEAQ. As DNA, the CDR3 is TGTGCCAGCAGCTTAGCGGAATTTAATGAGCAGTTCTTC. Its translation: CASSLAEFNEQFF.

The CDR3 loop reads CASSLFQGPSYEQYF. The CDR3 DNA reads as TGTGCCAGCAGCCTGTTCCAGGGGCCGTCATACGAGCAGTACTTC. The rearrangement joins TRBV27 to TRBJ2-7; D possibly corresponds to TRBD1 (6 bases). The ends were cut back, 6 bases at V and 4 bases at J, with 19 bases in the middle. This CDR3 comprises 15 residues. Germline V gives CDR1 MNHEY, CDR2 SMNVEV (reference sequence).

This clone turned up a few times. The chain couples TRBV7-2 to TRBJ1-1, with TRBD1 as a possible D gene (6 bases). Germline V CDR1 and CDR2: SGHTA, FQGNSA. Trimming took 4 bases from V and 5 from J, leaving 17 bases between them. The CDR3 is 15 residues long. This CDR3 is CASSSPNRVRTEAFF. CDR3 sequence (DNA): TGTGCCAGCAGCTCCCCCAACAGGGTGAGGACTGAAGCTTTCTTT.

The chain recombines TRBV7-6 with TRBJ1-6, with a weak D call TRBD1 (6 bases). There are 13 residues in the CDR3. The V end lost 4 bases, the J end lost 7 bases, and 8 bases lay between the germline ends. Germline loops: CDR1 SGHVS, CDR2 FNYEAQ. The CDR3 protein is CASSYRANSPLHF. CDR3 DNA sequence: TGTGCCAGCAGCTACAGGGCCAATTCACCCCTCCACTTT.

The chain joins TRBV4-1 to TRBJ1-2; D is unclear. Trimming cost V 1 base and J 5 bases, with 8 bases left between them. The CDR3 runs to 13 residues. Germline CDR1 MGHRA, CDR2 YSYEKL. DNA for the CDR3: TGCGCCAGCAGCCAAGTGGTGTCTTATGGCTACACCTTC. Protein product: CASSQVVSYGYTF.

The rearrangement links TRBV29-1 to TRBJ2-2, with D unresolved. The CDR3 totals 16 residues. Trimming took 1 base from V and 0 from J, leaving 12 bases between them. The germline V gene has CDR1 SQVTM and CDR2 ANQGSEA. CDR3 DNA sequence: TGCAGCGTTGAAGTGAACGGGCACGCGAACACCGGGGAGCTGTTTTTT. Its translation is CSVEVNGHANTGELFF.

This chain links TRBV9 with TRBJ1-2; D uncertain. The ends were cut back, 0 bases at V and 7 bases at J, with 10 bases in the middle. The germline gives CDR1 SGDLS, CDR2 YYNGEE. This CDR3 has 13 amino acids. CDR3 sequence: CASSVDEGGGYTF. The DNA of the CDR3 is TGTGCCAGCAGCGTAGATGAAGGAGGTGGCTACACCTTC.

In its sample, this clone was seen once. The chain's CDR3 is CASSLGLGNQPQHF. CDR3 coding DNA: TGTGCCAGCAGTCTTGGGTTGGGCAATCAGCCCCAGCATTTT. V is TRBV27 and J is TRBJ1-5, with unresolved D. V gave up 5 bases and J gave up 2 bases, with 10 bases separating them. The CDR3 runs 14 residues. CDR1 and CDR2 from the germline V gene are MNHEY and SMNVEV (reference sequence).

In this sample, this clone turned up a few times. J is TRBJ2-7 and V is TRBV19; TRBD1 is a possible D gene (6 bases). V lost 3 bases to trimming and J lost 3 bases, with 12 bases between them. The CDR3 spans 14 residues. The germline V gene has CDR1 LNHDA and CDR2 SQIVND (reference sequence). CDR3 in amino acids: CASSIGTQGYEQYF. The CDR3 coding sequence is TGTGCCAGTAGTATCGGGACACAAGGCTACGAGCAGTACTTC.

The gene calls are TRBV19 and TRBJ2-3; 7 nucleotides align to TRBD2. The CDR3 spans 16 residues. The germline CDR1 and CDR2 sequences are LNHDA and SQIVND (reference sequence). Trimming at V came to 3 bases and at J to 6 bases, leaving 12 bases not matched to a gene. The CDR3 loop reads CASSMIQGGVRDTQYF. In DNA form, the CDR3 reads TGTGCCAGTAGTATGATTCAGGGAGGGGTTCGGGATACGCAGTATTTT.

The rearrangement uses TRBV6-1 and TRBJ1-5; 8 bases fit TRBD1. The CDR3 sequence is 16 residues long. The trim removed 2 bases at V and 1 base at J, leaving 4 bases unmatched. Per germline, CDR1 MNHNS and CDR2 SASEGT. The CDR3 sequence: CASSEWTGRSNQPQHF. For the CDR3, the DNA is TGTGCCAGCAGTGAATGGACAGGGAGAAGCAATCAGCCCCAGCATTTT.

This sequence joins TRBV6-5 and TRBJ1-3, with D maybe TRBD1 (6 bases). V was pared by 5 bases and J by 2 bases, with 10 bases between. This CDR3 contains 14 residues. Germline assignment: CDR1 MNHEY and CDR2 SVGAGI. The DNA for the CDR3 is TGTGCCAGCAGTCACAGGGTCCCTGGAAACACCATATATTTT. It yields the protein CASSHRVPGNTIYF.